These 27 T cell receptor beta chains were sequenced from one sample in a study of T cell repertoires in cytomegalovirus infection. TCRdb called the reads again in MiXCR, with one record for every CDR3 protein. The sample carries about 180,000 distinct CDR3 sequences, about a sixth recorded once. Input material: CD8+ T cells from PBMCs. These receptors all stem from a human donor in good health (CMV status not recorded). Some clones in this sample may be carry-over from other donors' samples.

In this sample, this clonotype turned up a few times. The V gene is TRBV7-9, the J gene TRBJ2-3; no definite D call. Trimming left V 5 bases short and J 0 bases short, with 6 bases between. CDR1 is SEHNR, CDR2 FQNEAQ, per germline (reference sequence). The CDR3 totals 13 residues. CDR3 sequence (DNA): TGTGCCAGCAGCCCCGGGAGCACAGATACGCAGTATTTT. It specifies CASSPGSTDTQYF.

As concerns this clonotype: This CDR3 fails to terminate in the conserved phenylalanine or tryptophan, so it likely reflects a read error. The J gene is TRBJ1-5, the V gene TRBV5-5; D unresolved. V lost 0 bases and J 0 bases, leaving 7 bases between the germline ends. CDR3 length: 15 residues. CDR1 is SGHKS and CDR2 is YYEKEE in the germline V gene (reference sequence). CDR3: CASSLEGNSNQPQHL. The CDR3 nucleotides are TGTGCCAGCAGCTTGGAGGGCAATAGCAATCAGCCCCAGCATTTG.

The chain employs TRBV6-2 or TRBV6-3 and TRBJ2-5; TRBD2 matches 7 bases. CDR3 length equals 15 residues. V trimming: 2 bases; J trimming: 8 bases; junction bases outside the gene matches: 11. Germline assignment: CDR1 MNHEY and CDR2 SVGEGT. CDR3 DNA: TGTGCCAGCAGTTACCTGGGACTACGGGGCAGTACCCAGTACTTC. This codes for CASSYLGLRGSTQYF.

The rearrangement uses TRBV7-3 and TRBJ2-3; 7 nucleotides align to TRBD2. The CDR3 loop spans 18 amino acids. Germline V gene data show CDR1 as SGHTA and CDR2 as FQGTGA. V dropped 2 bases and J dropped 0; count of bases not matched to a gene: 11. The CDR3 DNA is TGTGCCAGCAGCTTACGACGCGCGGGAGATCCTAGCACAGATACGCAGTATTTT. This codes for CASSLRRAGDPSTDTQYF.

This clonotype was counted between two and nine times. The chain combines TRBV15 with TRBJ1-1; the D is unclear. The CDR3 has 14 amino acids. Trimming cost V 4 bases and J 2 bases, with 11 bases left between them. Per the germline V gene, CDR1 is LNHNV and CDR2 is YYDKDF (reference sequence). The CDR3 DNA follows: TGTGCCACCAGCACCCTCTGGAGTAACACTGAAGCTTTCTTT. This encodes CATSTLWSNTEAFF.

The rearrangement joins TRBV19 to TRBJ2-4; the D gene is possibly TRBD2 (6 bases). Germline CDR1 LNHDA, CDR2 SQIVND (reference sequence). The CDR3 runs to 14 residues. The V end was cut by 10 bases, the J end by 1 base, with 14 bases between. CDR3 in amino acids: CATLGLEAKNIQYF. CDR3 in DNA: TGTGCCACCTTGGGACTTGAGGCCAAAAACATTCAGTACTTC.

The chain is built from TRBV7-6 and TRBJ2-7; D gene unclear. Trimming pared 9 bases from V and 2 bases from J, leaving 14 bases between. This CDR3 has 13 residues. CDR1 is SGHVS and CDR2 is FNYEAQ in the germline V gene. This chain's CDR3 is CASVAENTYEQYF. The CDR3 DNA reads as TGTGCCAGTGTTGCAGAAAACACCTACGAGCAGTACTTC.

The CDR3 loop is CATGAAYNEQFF. Here the CDR3 DNA reads TGTGCCACCGGGGCGGCCTACAATGAGCAGTTCTTC. The chain has TRBV7-6 and TRBJ2-1; D may match TRBD1 or TRBD2 (5 bases each). Trimming cost V 10 bases and J 2 bases, with 9 bases left between them. CDR3 size: 12 residues. The germline V gene encodes CDR1 SGHVS and CDR2 FNYEAQ.

In this sample, this clonotype turned up a few times. The rearrangement joins TRBV9 to TRBJ2-1; 8 nucleotides agree with TRBD2. This CDR3 spans 14 amino acids. Germline values: CDR1 SGDLS, CDR2 YYNGEE. The trim removed 0 bases at V and 10 bases at J, leaving 6 bases unmatched. CDR3 protein: CASSVAGGVVEQFF. The CDR3 coding sequence is TGTGCCAGCAGCGTAGCGGGGGGGGTTGTGGAGCAGTTCTTC.

This clonotype was detected only a few times. The chain has TRBV7-9 and TRBJ1-2; the match to TRBD1 covers 10 bases. Germline-derived CDR1 and CDR2 are SEHNR and FQNEAQ (reference sequence). The CDR3 has 18 amino acids. The trim removed 5 bases at V and 0 bases at J, leaving 12 bases unmatched. The DNA of the CDR3 is TGTGCCAGCAGCCGAGGAGGGACAGGGGCCCTAGCTAACTATGGCTACACCTTC. Amino acids: CASSRGGTGALANYGYTF.

This clonotype has only a few counts. This chain connects TRBV5-5 to TRBJ2-7; maybe TRBD1 (6 bases). With 2 bases removed from V and 3 bases from J, the gap between germline ends came to 15 bases. CDR1 and CDR2 from the germline V gene are SGHKS and YYEKEE (reference sequence). This CDR3 spans 15 amino acids. CDR3 loop: CASSLRQQGHYEQYF. CDR3 coding DNA: TGTGCCAGCAGCTTACGCCAACAGGGACACTACGAGCAGTACTTC.

The chain recombines TRBV7-9 with TRBJ2-1; 9 bases line up with TRBD1. Germline assignment: CDR1 SEHNR and CDR2 FQNEAQ (reference sequence). The CDR3 runs 15 residues. V was pared by 10 bases and J by 1 base, with 8 bases of the junction left unmatched. The CDR3 DNA is TGTGCCAACGGGGGACAGGGCGTTTCCTACAATGAGCAGTTCTTC. Translated: CANGGQGVSYNEQFF.

V usage is TRBV7-2 and J usage is TRBJ1-5; TRBD1 matches 8 bases. The CDR3 consists of 17 residues. Germline V gives CDR1 SGHTA, CDR2 FQGNSA. V lost 5 bases and J lost 7; bases outside the gene matches: 16. This chain's CDR3 is CASSKDREYSYKQPQHF. The CDR3 DNA reads as TGTGCCAGCAGCAAGGACAGGGAGTATTCCTACAAGCAGCCCCAGCATTTT.

Points on this clonotype: Mismatch with germline at one junction end may stem from a read error. The gene calls are TRBV7-6 and TRBJ2-2; D remains unclear. Germline loops: CDR1 SGHVS, CDR2 FNYEAQ. The CDR3 sequence is 14 residues long. The CDR3 sequence is CASSLDPRPGELFF. Written as DNA, the CDR3 is TGTGCCAGCAGCTTAGACCCACGGCCCGGCGAGCTGTTTTTT.

This clonotype has just a few counts. The chain is built from TRBV24-1 and TRBJ2-1; perhaps TRBD1 as D (6 bases). V lost 3 bases and J lost 8, with 16 bases in between. The germline V gene has CDR1 KGHDR and CDR2 SFDVKD. The CDR3 sequence is 15 residues long. CDR3 loop: CATSDGDFRGDEQFF. The CDR3 region has the DNA TGTGCCACCAGTGATGGGGATTTCAGGGGTGATGAGCAGTTCTTC.

This clonotype was seen a handful of times. The chain employs TRBV9 and TRBJ1-1; possible D gene TRBD1, 6 bases. The V end lost 1 base, the J end lost 4 bases, and 14 bases lay between the germline ends. Per germline, CDR1 SGDLS and CDR2 YYNGEE. CDR3 length: 15 amino acids. CDR3 DNA: TGTGCCAGCAGCGTATCTTCGACAGGTACCACTGAAGCTTTCTTT. Residues: CASSVSSTGTTEAFF.

This chain joins TRBV6-6 and TRBJ1-1; weak D call: TRBD1 (5 bases). The CDR3 loop spans 16 amino acids. Germline assignment: CDR1 MNHNY and CDR2 SVGAGI (reference sequence). The ends were cut back, 2 bases at V and 2 bases at J, with 15 bases in the middle. This CDR3 is CASSYNPREGNTEAFF. The CDR3 nucleotides are TGTGCCAGCAGTTACAACCCCAGGGAAGGAAACACTGAAGCTTTCTTT.

The chain combines TRBV7-6 with TRBJ2-1; 7 bases match TRBD1. There are 12 residues in the CDR3. The V gene end was trimmed by 6 bases and the J gene end by 10 bases; junction bases not matched to a gene: 6. From germline, CDR1 is SGHVS and CDR2 FNYEAQ. The CDR3 reads CASSFGQAEQFF. The CDR3 region has the DNA TGTGCCAGCAGTTTTGGACAGGCGGAGCAGTTCTTC.

The genes are TRBV6-2 or TRBV6-3 and TRBJ2-2, with TRBD2 identical over 8 bases. The germline V gene encodes CDR1 MNHEY and CDR2 SVGEGT. This CDR3 comprises 17 residues. Trimming took 0 bases from V and 6 from J; bases not matched to a gene: 9. This CDR3 reads CASSYSIRGGFAGELFF. In DNA form, the CDR3 reads TGTGCCAGCAGTTACTCGATACGGGGGGGCTTCGCCGGGGAGCTGTTTTTT.

The chain employs TRBV7-2 and TRBJ2-5, with D hard to call. V lost 1 base to trimming and J lost 1 base, with 4 bases between them. There are 13 residues in the CDR3. The germline CDR1 and CDR2 sequences are SGHTA and FQGNSA. The CDR3 reads CASSLGRQETQYF. The CDR3 DNA reads TGTGCCAGCAGCTTAGGGCGCCAAGAGACCCAGTACTTC.

The chain recombines TRBV6-2 or TRBV6-3 with TRBJ2-1; 9 bases agree with TRBD2. V dropped 2 bases and J dropped 4; count of bases not matched to a gene: 12. CDR3 size: 18 residues. In germline, CDR1 is MNHEY, CDR2 SVGEGT. CDR3 DNA sequence: TGTGCCAGCAGTTACCCATCCCTCGCGGCGGGGGGGTACAATGAGCAGTTCTTC. It encodes CASSYPSLAAGGYNEQFF.

This clonotype was counted only a few times. The chain combines TRBV4-3 with TRBJ1-2; 8 positions match TRBD1. Per germline, CDR1 LGHNA and CDR2 YSLEER. This CDR3 spans 14 amino acids. The J segment lost 6 bases and the V segment lost 0 bases, leaving 3 bases of the junction unmatched. CDR3 residues: CASSQDPGGNGYTF. The CDR3 DNA reads TGCGCCAGCAGCCAAGACCCAGGGGGCAATGGCTACACCTTC.

The chain recombines TRBV7-3 with TRBJ2-1; 8 nucleotides agree with TRBD2. The germline V gene has CDR1 SGHTA and CDR2 FQGTGA. J was trimmed by 1 base and V by 4 bases; bases with no gene match: 3. The CDR3 contains 15 residues. The CDR3 protein is CASSSRLASYNEQFF. The CDR3 DNA follows: TGTGCCAGCAGCTCAAGACTAGCGTCCTACAATGAGCAGTTCTTC.

V gene TRBV5-6 combines with J gene TRBJ1-2; D might be TRBD1 (5 bases). Trimming took 3 bases from V and 4 from J, leaving 13 bases between them. This CDR3 region has 14 residues. The germline CDR1 and CDR2 sequences are SGHDT and YYEEEE. Here the CDR3 DNA reads TGTGCCAGCAGCTCCGGGACCGTCGTCTATGGCTACACCTTC. Translation gives CASSSGTVVYGYTF.

This clonotype was seen more than once but under ten times. The genes are TRBV6-2 or TRBV6-3 and TRBJ1-1, with 7 nucleotides matching TRBD1. V dropped 6 bases and J dropped 4; count of bases not matched to a gene: 8. The V gene's germline CDR1 is MNHEY and CDR2 SVGEGT. This CDR3 region has 14 residues. This chain's CDR3 is CASSYDRVPTEAFF. Here the CDR3 DNA reads TGTGCCAGCAGCTATGACAGGGTCCCCACTGAAGCTTTCTTT.

A word on this clonotype: A much bigger clone sits one base away, suggesting this may be a read error. The V gene is TRBV7-2, the J gene TRBJ2-7, with D unclear. The CDR3 runs to 14 residues. CDR1 and CDR2 from the germline V gene are SGHTA and FQGNSA. The CDR3 bases are TGTGCCAGCAGCTTAGCTTCATCCTCCTACGGGCAGTACTTC. Residues: CASSLASSSYGQYF. Full variable domain (missing parts from reference TRBV7-2 and TRBJ2-7): GAGVSQSPSNKVTEKGKDVELRCDPISGHTALYWYRQSLGQGLEFLIYFQGNSAPDKSGLPSDRFSAERTGGSVSTLTIQRTQQEDSAVYLCASSLASSSYGQYFGPGTRLTVT.

The rearrangement links TRBV15 to TRBJ2-1, with 7 bases lining up with TRBD1. J gave up 7 bases and V 5 bases, and 11 bases lay outside the gene matches. The CDR3 is 15 residues long. CDR1 is LNHNV and CDR2 is YYDKDF in the germline V gene (reference sequence). CDR3 region: CATSGNQGVSNEQFF. As DNA, the CDR3 is TGTGCCACCAGCGGGAATCAGGGGGTCTCGAATGAGCAGTTCTTC.